Presented here are 31 T cell receptor beta chains from one specimen sequenced in a study of circulating CD8 cells and anti-PD-1 response in melanoma. From live CD3+CD8+TCRalphabeta+ cells, four PD-1 and/or TIGIT subsets were sorted. Each library started from approximately 14 ng of total RNA using the QIAseq Immune Repertoire TCR panel. MiXCR was run by TCRdb on the reads, yielding one entry per CDR3 protein. The table has over 850 distinct CDR3 sequences, under 14% seen once. The sequenced sample was CD8+ T cells from PBMCs, obtained at baseline or after one month of anti-PD-1 therapy (not recorded which). These receptors came from a human donor with melanoma.

This clonotype is medium-sized within its sample. In DNA form, the CDR3 reads TGTGCCAGCAGGCAAGGACTAGGACGCGAGCAGTACTTC. Translated: CASRQGLGREQYF. This chain links TRBV28 with TRBJ2-7; 7 nucleotides line up with TRBD2. The germline V gene encodes CDR1 MDHEN and CDR2 SYDVKM. After removal of 6 bases from V and 6 bases from J, the junction contained 8 bases not matched to a gene. The CDR3 spans 13 residues.

A word on this clonotype: Possible read error: a much larger clone is one base away. The chain couples TRBV2 to TRBJ1-1; maybe TRBD1 (5 bases). Trimming shortened V by 8 bases and J by 3 bases, and 16 bases separated the two germline ends. The germline gives CDR1 SNHLY, CDR2 FYNNEI. This CDR3 region has 14 residues. CDR3 loop: CASEREWGDTEAFF. CDR3 in DNA: TGTGCCAGCGAAAGGGAGTGGGGGGACACTGAAGCTTTCTTT.

Within the sample, this clonotype is medium-sized. The rearrangement links TRBV9 to TRBJ2-1; 13 nucleotides align to TRBD2. This CDR3 is built from 17 residues. Germline CDR1 SGDLS, CDR2 YYNGEE. Trimming cost V 4 bases and J 4 bases; bases outside gene matches: 8. For the CDR3, the DNA is TGTGCCAGCAGCCCCTCGCCGGGACTAGCGGGGTACAATGAGCAGTTCTTC. It translates to CASSPSPGLAGYNEQFF. Complete variable domain (other parts from reference TRBV9 and TRBJ2-1): DSGVTQTPKHLITATGQRVTLRCSPRSGDLSVYWYQQSLDQGLQFLIQYYNGEERAKGNILERFSAQQFPDLHSELNLSSLELGDSALYFCASSPSPGLAGYNEQFFGPGTRLTVL.

This clonotype has a handful of counts. A much larger clone sits a single nucleotide away, making a read error possible. This chain connects TRBV29-1 to TRBJ1-2, with a weak D call TRBD1 (6 bases). Germline CDR1 SQVTM, CDR2 ANQGSEA. V was shortened by 6 bases and J by 3 bases, with 11 bases between the two germline ends. CDR3 length: 12 amino acids. DNA for the CDR3: TGCAGCGTCCTACAGGGAGACTATGGCTACACCTTC. It codes for CSVLQGDYGYTF.

By sample share, this clonotype is medium-sized. The chain recombines TRBV19 with TRBJ2-7; D may be TRBD1 (6 bases). In germline, CDR1 is LNHDA, CDR2 SQIVND (reference sequence). V lost 5 bases, J lost 4 bases, and 9 bases lay in between. The length of the CDR3 is 12 residues. CDR3 loop: CASSQGFYEQYF. The CDR3 nucleotides are TGTGCCAGTAGTCAGGGGTTTTACGAGCAGTACTTC.

This clonotype qualifies as medium-sized. The chain has TRBV19 and TRBJ2-3; D could derive from TRBD1 or TRBD2 (5 bases each). This CDR3 contains 13 residues. Germline V gene data show CDR1 as LNHDA and CDR2 as SQIVND (reference sequence). V was cut by 3 bases and J by 6 bases, with 10 bases left in between. The CDR3 nucleotides read TGTGCCAGTAGTATTTGGGGGTCGGATACGCAGTATTTT. This gives the protein CASSIWGSDTQYF. The full variable domain, completed using reference TRBV19 and TRBJ2-3, is DGGITQSPKYLFRKEGQNVTLSCEQNLNHDAMYWYRQDPGQGLRLIYYSQIVNDFQKGDIAEGYSVSREKKESFPLTVTSAQKNPTAFYLCASSIWGSDTQYFGPGTRLTVL.

This clonotype qualifies as medium-sized. The V gene is TRBV29-1, the J gene TRBJ2-7; D may be TRBD1 (5 bases). In germline, CDR1 is SQVTM, CDR2 ANQGSEA. This CDR3 is 15 amino acids long. V lost 0 bases and J 1 base, leaving 13 bases between the germline ends. The CDR3 is CSVEDDRPGSYEQYF. CDR3 sequence (DNA): TGCAGCGTTGAAGATGATCGGCCAGGGTCCTACGAGCAGTACTTC.

This clonotype is labeled as medium-sized. The chain employs TRBV4-3 and TRBJ2-3, with a tentative D call TRBD2 (5 bases). CDR1 LGHNA and CDR2 YSLEER come from the germline V gene. The CDR3 sequence is 15 residues long. V lost 0 bases and J lost 3, with 10 bases in between. The CDR3 region is CASSQDGRRTDTQYF. In nucleotides, the CDR3 is TGCGCCAGCAGCCAAGATGGCAGGAGGACAGATACGCAGTATTTT.

By share of the sample, this clonotype is medium-sized. J is TRBJ2-7 and V is TRBV7-2, with D perhaps matching TRBD1 or TRBD2 (5 bases each). Trimming cost V 1 base and J 2 bases, with 9 bases left between them. This CDR3 has 14 amino acids. CDR1 SGHTA and CDR2 FQGNSA come from the germline V gene. The CDR3 here is CASSLGTGPYEQYF. The CDR3, as DNA: TGTGCCAGCAGCTTAGGGACGGGGCCCTACGAGCAGTACTTC. The full variable domain, completed using reference TRBV7-2 and TRBJ2-7, is GAGVSQSPSNKVTEKGKDVELRCDPISGHTALYWYRQSLGQGLEFLIYFQGNSAPDKSGLPSDRFSAERTGGSVSTLTIQRTQQEDSAVYLCASSLGTGPYEQYFGPGTRLTVT.

This clonotype is labeled as medium-sized. The CDR3 bases are TGCGCCAGCAGGGAAGCCCAACGGGACAACACTGAAGCTTTCTTT. It encodes CASREAQRDNTEAFF. The chain joins TRBV4-3 to TRBJ1-1; tentatively, D is TRBD1 (5 bases). Trimming removed 6 bases at V and 2 bases at J, with 16 bases between. The CDR3 loop spans 15 amino acids. CDR1 is LGHNA, CDR2 YSLEER, per germline.

Within the sample, this clonotype is medium-sized (0.01 to 0.1%). This chain connects TRBV19 to TRBJ2-1, with TRBD2 identical over 8 bases. V shed 5 bases and J 4 bases; nucleotides not matched to a gene: 4. The CDR3 totals 14 residues. Germline V gene lookup returns CDR1 LNHDA and CDR2 SQIVND (reference sequence). Here the CDR3 reads CASSLAGGYNEQFF. The CDR3 coding sequence is TGTGCCAGTAGTTTGGCGGGGGGTTACAATGAGCAGTTCTTC.

The gene calls are TRBV20-1 and TRBJ2-2; 7 bases are shared with TRBD1. V was pared by 1 base and J by 0 bases, with 14 bases of the junction left unmatched. There are 19 residues in the CDR3. Germline assignment: CDR1 DFQATT and CDR2 SNEGSKA (reference sequence). CDR3 sequence reads: CSARAFFERTGPNTGELFF. In DNA form, the CDR3 reads TGCAGTGCTAGAGCGTTTTTTGAAAGGACAGGCCCGAACACCGGGGAGCTGTTTTTT.

This clonotype ranks as medium-sized. V is TRBV19 and J is TRBJ2-3; the D gene is possibly TRBD2 (5 bases). CDR1 LNHDA and CDR2 SQIVND come from the germline V gene (reference sequence). V was cut by 3 bases and J by 0 bases, with 13 bases left in between. This CDR3 has 16 amino acids. The CDR3 bases are TGTGCCAGTAGTATCGGGGTCAGTCCTAGCACAGATACGCAGTATTTT. Residues: CASSIGVSPSTDTQYF.

By share, this clonotype counts as medium-sized. The chain couples TRBV12-3 or TRBV12-4 to TRBJ2-7; maybe TRBD2 (6 bases). The CDR3 has 15 amino acids. V shed 5 bases and J shed 6 bases, with 20 bases lying between them. The CDR3 sequence is CASSPPPGEGGEQYF. CDR3 in DNA: TGTGCCAGCAGTCCACCCCCGGGGGAAGGAGGCGAGCAGTACTTC.

Judged by abundance, this clonotype is medium-sized. This sequence joins TRBV7-2 and TRBJ2-1, with TRBD2 matching over 16 bases. Germline assignment: CDR1 SGHTA and CDR2 FQGNSA. The CDR3 has 18 amino acids. The junction had 12 bases not matched to a gene; V was cut back by 6 bases and J by 7 bases. The CDR3 sequence: CASRHPGTSGGASNEQFF. CDR3 DNA: TGTGCCAGCAGGCACCCCGGGACTAGCGGGGGGGCTAGTAATGAGCAGTTCTTC.

This clonotype counts as medium-sized. The rearrangement uses TRBV7-3 and TRBJ2-7; D may be TRBD1 (7 bases). The CDR3 length is 13 residues. Germline V gene data show CDR1 as SGHTA and CDR2 as FQGTGA. The V end lost 6 bases, the J end lost 4 bases, and 13 bases lay between the germline ends. Written as DNA, the CDR3 is TGTGCCAGCAGTCCCTCAGGGGGGTACGAGCAGTACTTC. Translated: CASSPSGGYEQYF.

This clonotype was counted only a few times. CDR3 DNA sequence: TGTGCCAGCAGTTTGTCTCCGGGCAACACTGAAGCTTTCTTT. Protein: CASSLSPGNTEAFF. The rearrangement joins TRBV12-3 or TRBV12-4 to TRBJ1-1, with no clear D. Trimming cost V 3 bases and J 2 bases, with 10 bases left between them. The CDR3 runs to 14 residues.

This clonotype is deemed medium-sized. The chain links TRBV29-1 to TRBJ2-2, with 9 bases lining up with TRBD1. V shed 7 bases and J 2 bases; nucleotides not matched to a gene: 5. The CDR3 covers 14 residues. Germline loops: CDR1 SQVTM, CDR2 ANQGSEA. CDR3 amino acids: CSGMGQGNTGELFF. In DNA, the CDR3 is TGCAGCGGAATGGGACAGGGCAACACCGGGGAGCTGTTTTTT.

This clonotype has a handful of counts. The CDR3 is CASSIQGLPTEAFF. Written as DNA, the CDR3 is TGTGCCAGTAGTATCCAGGGTTTGCCCACTGAAGCTTTCTTT. The chain links TRBV19 to TRBJ1-1; tentatively, D is TRBD1 (5 bases). This CDR3 is built from 14 residues. CDR1 LNHDA and CDR2 SQIVND come from the germline V gene (reference sequence). Trimming left V 3 bases short and J 4 bases short, with 12 bases between.

This clonotype is labeled as medium-sized. The genes are TRBV27 and TRBJ2-7, with D possibly being TRBD1 (6 bases). Between the trimmed V and J ends, which lost 0 bases and 5 bases, there was a span of 11 bases. The germline V gene encodes CDR1 MNHEY and CDR2 SMNVEV (reference sequence). This CDR3 is built from 14 residues. CDR3 residues: CASSLSAQGNEQYF. CDR3 bases: TGTGCCAGCAGTTTATCGGCACAGGGAAACGAGCAGTACTTC.

Within the sample, this clonotype is medium-sized. The rearrangement uses TRBV19 and TRBJ2-1; TRBD1 might be the D (5 bases). Germline CDR1 is LNHDA and CDR2 is SQIVND (reference sequence). The CDR3 extends over 13 amino acids. Trimming left V 6 bases short and J 9 bases short, with 15 bases between. Written as DNA, the CDR3 is TGTGCCAGTAGCTCGATGAGCCAGGGTGAGCAGTTCTTC. Translated, it gives CASSSMSQGEQFF.

This clonotype is judged medium-sized. This rearrangement joins TRBV5-4 to TRBJ2-3; TRBD2 agrees at 8 bases. J gave up 2 bases and V 4 bases, and 6 bases lay outside the gene matches. This CDR3 is built from 15 residues. Looked up from germline, CDR1 is SGHNT and CDR2 is YYREEE (reference sequence). In nucleotides, the CDR3 is TGTGCCAGCAGCCAAGCGGGGGCCCTCACAGATACGCAGTATTTT. It encodes CASSQAGALTDTQYF.

Remarks on this clonotype: A much larger clone differs by one base, so this may be a read error. This sequence joins TRBV19 and TRBJ1-1; D remains unclear. Germline loops: CDR1 LNHDA, CDR2 SQIVND (reference sequence). This CDR3 is built from 12 residues. The CDR3 nucleotides are TGTGCCGGTAGTATCCGGGACACTGAAGCTTTCTTT. Its translation is CAGSIRDTEAFF.

This clonotype is labeled as large. The chain is built from TRBV4-1 and TRBJ2-3; D unresolved. The CDR3 totals 14 residues. V was clipped by 3 bases and J by 4 bases, with 11 bases between them. The germline V gene has CDR1 MGHRA and CDR2 YSYEKL. This CDR3 reads CASSHLIRADTQYF. CDR3 sequence (DNA): TGCGCCAGCAGCCACCTCATTCGGGCAGATACGCAGTATTTT.

This clonotype was detected only a few times. V usage is TRBV2 and J usage is TRBJ1-3; D not resolved. The CDR3 runs to 16 residues. V was clipped by 2 bases and J by 5 bases, with 16 bases between them. Germline CDR1 reads SNHLY; CDR2 reads FYNNEI. The CDR3 loop is CASSEFLYTGRNTIYF. CDR3 bases: TGTGCCAGCAGTGAATTCCTCTACACGGGTAGAAACACCATATATTTT.

This clonotype is medium-sized by share. V gene TRBV27 combines with J gene TRBJ1-1, with D maybe TRBD1 (5 bases). The CDR3 spans 14 residues. V was pared by 3 bases and J by 1 base, with 9 bases between. CDR1 and CDR2 from the germline V gene are MNHEY and SMNVEV (reference sequence). CDR3 nucleotides: TGTGCCAGCAGTTTTTTAGGGGAGAACACTGAAGCTTTCTTT. Translated, it gives CASSFLGENTEAFF.

In its sample, this clonotype was seen a few times. The chain carries TRBV19 and TRBJ1-2, with TRBD1 matching 7 bases. This CDR3 is 15 amino acids long. Trimming at V came to 10 bases and at J to 2 bases, leaving 13 bases not matched to a gene. Germline CDR1 LNHDA, CDR2 SQIVND (reference sequence). The CDR3, as DNA: TGTGCCACAGTTACACCGGGACAGAAAAACTATGGCTACACCTTC. It yields the protein CATVTPGQKNYGYTF.

To note about this clonotype: The junction shows a germline mismatch at one end, possibly a read error. This rearrangement joins TRBV28 to TRBJ2-2; 9 positions agree with TRBD1. The CDR3 sequence is 15 residues long. CDR1 is MDHEN, CDR2 SYDVKM, per germline. The CDR3 here is CASSSRDRVGGELSF. CDR3 bases: TGTGCCAGCAGTTCCAGGGACAGGGTTGGCGGGGAGCTGTCTTTT.

This clonotype is classed as large. The chain uses TRBV29-1 and TRBJ2-7; the D is unclear. V was shortened by 0 bases and J by 3 bases, with 12 bases between the two germline ends. Germline V gene data show CDR1 as SQVTM and CDR2 as ANQGSEA. The CDR3 extends over 14 amino acids. As DNA, the CDR3 is TGCAGCGTTGAAGATCCTGGCAGATACTACGAGCAGTACTTC. Encoded protein: CSVEDPGRYYEQYF.

Relative to its sample, this clonotype is medium-sized (0.01 to 0.1%). This sequence joins TRBV29-1 and TRBJ1-1, with D uncertain. The CDR3 totals 12 residues. Germline lookup yields CDR1 SQVTM and CDR2 ANQGSEA. Deletions cut 5 bases from V and 0 bases from J, with 7 bases between. The CDR3 nucleotides are TGCAGCGTTAAAACCTTGAACACTGAAGCTTTCTTT. It yields the protein CSVKTLNTEAFF.

This clonotype was counted a few times. The chain links TRBV19 to TRBJ2-7; 9 bases agree with TRBD1. The CDR3 extends over 12 amino acids. V was clipped by 11 bases and J by 6 bases; unmatched bases: 8. CDR1 and CDR2 from the germline V gene are LNHDA and SQIVND (reference sequence). CDR3 loop: CACSQGAVEQYF. CDR3 DNA sequence: TGTGCCTGCTCACAGGGGGCGGTCGAGCAGTACTTC.